This T cell receptor (beta chain) derives from a study of blood T cell repertoires in COVID-19. On the study more broadly: Sites in the United States, Italy and Spain provided acute and convalescent COVID-19 samples. In each case, the material was cDNA or gDNA derived from T cells, B-cell-depleted T cells, or PBMCs.

Methods used by the authors: Estimates of nucleated cell counts were drawn from the amplification of reference gene primers. TCRdb's copy holds only in-frame clones and misses some; the assay was immunoSEQ multiplex PCR. The V and J calls and clone size come from that table; D and trimming were worked out from the DNA. Of around 330,000 clones listed, approximately 87% are singletons. The CDR3 loop spans 18 amino acids. Per the germline V gene, CDR1 is ENHRY and CDR2 is SYGVKD. V trimming: 0 bases; J trimming: 3 bases; junction bases outside the gene matches: 11. The TCR sequence derives from a woman between 50 and 59 years old with active or convalescent COVID-19. The chain uses TRBV10-3 and TRBJ2-1, with 7 bases identical to TRBD2. The specimen sequenced was peripheral blood. CDR3 coding DNA: TGTGCCATCAGTGAGTCGGGTAGGGCGGGAGCGGTCTACAATGAGCAGTTCTTC. This codes for CAISESGRAGAVYNEQFF.